The 20 T cell receptor beta chains presented below share a single source sample, sequenced in a study of technical replicates of blood from a few donors. The assay was immunoSEQ multiplex PCR, and TCRdb's table has in-frame clones only and misses some. The sample lists about 84,000 clones; 97% were seen once. Sequencing was performed on T cells isolated from PBMCs. The source is a human donor in good health.

The chain uses TRBV29-1 and TRBJ2-7, with D uncertain. The CDR3 consists of 12 residues. Germline V gene lookup returns CDR1 SQVTM and CDR2 ANQGSEA. V lost 7 bases to trimming and J lost 1 base, with 11 bases between them. The DNA for the CDR3 is TGCAGCGCCATCGGAGATTCCTACGAGCAGTACTTC. It yields the protein CSAIGDSYEQYF.

The chain is built from TRBV29-1 and TRBJ2-5; TRBD1 matches 10 bases. The germline V gene encodes CDR1 SQVTM and CDR2 ANQGSEA. The trim removed 6 bases at V and 5 bases at J, leaving 6 bases unmatched. This CDR3 has 13 residues. Here the CDR3 reads CSVQGQGFETQYF. CDR3 in DNA: TGCAGCGTGCAGGGACAGGGGTTTGAGACCCAGTACTTC.

The chain has TRBV5-1 and TRBJ2-5, with TRBD2 matching over 14 bases. The CDR3 contains 16 residues. Looked up from germline, CDR1 is SGHRS and CDR2 is YFSETQ. Germline trimming cut 4 bases from V and 5 bases from J; bases unmatched to any gene: 7. The CDR3 DNA reads TGCGCCAGCAGCCCTGGACTAGCGGGGGGCAGGGAGACCCAGTACTTC. Its translation: CASSPGLAGGRETQYF.

J is TRBJ2-1 and V is TRBV27; D perhaps matches TRBD2 (6 bases). V gave up 5 bases and J gave up 6 bases, with 17 bases separating them. From germline, CDR1 is MNHEY and CDR2 SMNVEV (reference sequence). The length of the CDR3 is 15 residues. CDR3 DNA sequence: TGTGCCAGCAGTCCAACCCCGGCTAGCGTCAATGAGCAGTTCTTC. Translated, it gives CASSPTPASVNEQFF.

The chain uses TRBV5-5 and TRBJ1-5; the D gene is possibly TRBD1 (6 bases). The ends were cut back, 4 bases at V and 6 bases at J, with 11 bases in the middle. The CDR3 sequence is 13 residues long. The germline gives CDR1 SGHKS, CDR2 YYEKEE (reference sequence). CDR3 bases: TGTGCCAGCAGCGAGTACAGGGCTCAGCCCCAGCATTTT. The encoded protein is CASSEYRAQPQHF.

The V call is TRBV18, the J call TRBJ1-6; 7 nucleotides align to TRBD1. CDR1 and CDR2 (germline): KGHSH, LQKENI. Trimming removed 2 bases from V and 8 bases from J; junction bases left unmatched: 3. The CDR3 is made up of 14 amino acids. In nucleotides, the CDR3 is TGTGCCAGCTCACCAGGACAGGTTGATTCACCCCTCCACTTT. Translation: CASSPGQVDSPLHF.

In its sample, this clone was seen once. The rearrangement joins TRBV6-1 to TRBJ2-1; 7 nucleotides match TRBD2. V shed 2 bases, J shed 5 bases, and the junction held 9 bases outside the gene matches. The CDR3 spans 16 residues. Germline loops: CDR1 MNHNS, CDR2 SASEGT. The CDR3, as DNA: TGTGCCAGCAGTGAATACGGATGGGGGGGAGACAATGAGCAGTTCTTC. Translation: CASSEYGWGGDNEQFF.

The genes are TRBV18 and TRBJ1-1; D gene unclear. There are 13 residues in the CDR3. CDR1 KGHSH and CDR2 LQKENI come from the germline V gene. The V gene lost 2 bases and the J gene lost 4 bases, with 8 bases spanning the gap. CDR3 DNA sequence: TGTGCCAGCTCACCATCACAGATCACTGAAGCTTTCTTT. It codes for CASSPSQITEAFF.

The chain carries TRBV7-9 and TRBJ2-3; 9 nucleotides align to TRBD1. Germline lookup yields CDR1 SEHNR and CDR2 FQNEAQ (reference sequence). The CDR3 sequence is 15 residues long. V was pared by 5 bases and J by 2 bases, with 5 bases of the junction left unmatched. This chain's CDR3 is CASSGTGIHTDTQYF. CDR3 DNA sequence: TGTGCCAGCAGCGGGACAGGGATCCACACAGATACGCAGTATTTT.

The V and J genes are TRBV28 and TRBJ1-2; D is undetermined. V was trimmed by 1 base and J by 6 bases, leaving 6 bases between them. Germline CDR1 MDHEN, CDR2 SYDVKM. CDR3 length: 12 amino acids. In DNA form, the CDR3 reads TGTGCCAGCAGTTTATTCGGGGATGGCTACACCTTC. It specifies CASSLFGDGYTF.

The V gene is TRBV2, the J gene TRBJ1-4; 7 bases align to TRBD1. Germline V gene lookup returns CDR1 SNHLY and CDR2 FYNNEI. The J segment lost 8 bases and the V segment lost 8 bases, leaving 5 bases of the junction unmatched. CDR3 length equals 12 residues. In DNA form, the CDR3 reads TGTGCCAGCGACAGGGTCGGAGAAAAACTGTTTTTT. This gives the protein CASDRVGEKLFF. Using reference TRBV2 and TRBJ1-4 for the parts outside the CDR3, the full variable domain is EPEVTQTPSHQVTQMGQEVILRCVPISNHLYFYWYRQILGQKVEFLVSFYNNEISEKSEIFDDQFSVERPDGSNFTLKIRSTKLEDSAMYFCASDRVGEKLFFGSGTQLSVL.

The chain uses TRBV18 and TRBJ1-1; TRBD1 might be the D (5 bases). The V and J ends lost 3 bases and 0 bases respectively, with 8 bases between them. The CDR3 runs to 14 residues. CDR1 and CDR2 (germline): KGHSH, LQKENI. The CDR3 here is CASSPGQMNTEAFF. In DNA form, the CDR3 reads TGTGCCAGCTCACCGGGGCAGATGAACACTGAAGCTTTCTTT. Full variable domain (remainder filled in from reference TRBV18 and TRBJ1-1): NAGVMQNPRHLVRRRGQEARLRCSPMKGHSHVYWYRQLPEEGLKFMVYLQKENIIDESGMPKERFSAEFPKEGPSILRIQQVVRGDSAAYFCASSPGQMNTEAFFGQGTRLTVV.

This rearrangement joins TRBV29-1 to TRBJ2-5, with D uncertain. Trimming left V 6 bases short and J 5 bases short, with 7 bases between. In germline, CDR1 is SQVTM, CDR2 ANQGSEA. This CDR3 has 10 amino acids. CDR3 sequence (DNA): TGCAGCGTAGCTCGGGAGACCCAGTACTTC. It yields the protein CSVARETQYF.

The V gene is TRBV27, the J gene TRBJ2-1; 7 bases map to TRBD1. With 8 bases clipped from V and 0 bases from J, the junction kept 4 bases outside the gene matches. This CDR3 is built from 14 residues. The germline V gene encodes CDR1 MNHEY and CDR2 SMNVEV (reference sequence). This chain's CDR3 is CASFRDSSYNEQFF. DNA for the CDR3: TGTGCCAGCTTCCGGGACAGCTCCTACAATGAGCAGTTCTTC.

The chain combines TRBV6-5 with TRBJ1-3, with 9 positions matching TRBD1. The CDR3 sequence is 15 residues long. Germline V gives CDR1 MNHEY, CDR2 SVGAGI. Trimming cost V 5 bases and J 2 bases; bases outside gene matches: 4. The CDR3 loop is CASSHGTGTGNTIYF. The CDR3 region has the DNA TGTGCCAGCAGTCACGGGACAGGGACTGGAAACACCATATATTTT.

This chain connects TRBV6-4 to TRBJ2-3, with a tentative D call TRBD2 (6 bases). The V gene lost 6 bases and the J gene lost 4 bases, with 11 bases spanning the gap. CDR3 size: 13 residues. Looked up from germline, CDR1 is MRHNA and CDR2 is SNTAGT. The CDR3 is CASSLGEADTQYF. The CDR3 DNA reads TGTGCCAGCAGCCTGGGGGAGGCAGATACGCAGTATTTT.

This clone has only a few counts. The genes are TRBV19 and TRBJ1-5; possible D gene TRBD1, 6 bases. The CDR3 covers 14 residues. Germline V CDR1 and CDR2: LNHDA, SQIVND (reference sequence). Trimming removed 7 bases at V and 1 base at J, with 11 bases between. Written as DNA, the CDR3 is TGTGCCAGTAACCCCCAGGGGAGCAATCAGCCCCAGCATTTT. This codes for CASNPQGSNQPQHF.

The chain employs TRBV6-5 and TRBJ2-1, with 9 bases lining up with TRBD1. Losses at the gene ends were 2 bases for V and 6 bases for J; bases not matched to a gene: 2. Germline loops: CDR1 MNHEY, CDR2 SVGAGI. There are 14 residues in the CDR3. The CDR3 sequence is CASSYGTGSNEQFF. In nucleotides, the CDR3 is TGTGCCAGCAGTTACGGGACAGGGTCCAATGAGCAGTTCTTC.

The genes are TRBV2 and TRBJ2-7; D is uncertain. CDR3 length: 12 amino acids. Germline V gives CDR1 SNHLY, CDR2 FYNNEI. V was pared by 5 bases and J by 2 bases, with 7 bases between. CDR3 sequence reads: CASSQDTYEQYF. DNA for the CDR3: TGTGCCAGCAGTCAAGACACCTACGAGCAGTACTTC.

This clone was observed a single time. This chain uses TRBV7-9 with TRBJ2-7; 7 positions match TRBD2. From germline, CDR1 is SEHNR and CDR2 FQNEAQ (reference sequence). Trimming at V came to 5 bases and at J to 5 bases, leaving 12 bases not matched to a gene. The CDR3 length is 15 residues. The CDR3 nucleotides are TGTGCCAGCAGCGGGGGAGCGGGGAGGTTGGACGAGCAGTACTTC. As protein: CASSGGAGRLDEQYF. Complete variable domain (other parts from reference TRBV7-9 and TRBJ2-7): DTGVSQNPRHKITKRGQNVTFRCDPISEHNRLYWYRQTLGQGPEFLTYFQNEAQLEKSRLLSDRFSAERPKGSFSTLEIQRTEQGDSAMYLCASSGGAGRLDEQYFGPGTRLTVT.